These 6 T cell receptor beta chains were all obtained from the same sample, sequenced in a study of blood T cell repertoires in COVID-19. Sequencing used immunoSEQ multiplex PCR; TCRdb keeps in-frame clones, though not all of them. Seen here are under 250,000 clones, about 85% observed once, and the top ten hold more than 10%. Sequencing was carried out using PBMCs or T cells enriched from blood (not recorded which). The receptors come from a man aged 30 to 39 who had recovered from COVID-19.

The chain uses TRBV19 and TRBJ1-2; the D is unclear. The V and J ends lost 7 bases and 3 bases respectively, with 12 bases between them. The germline CDR1 and CDR2 sequences are LNHDA and SQIVND (reference sequence). This CDR3 has 13 residues. The CDR3 sequence: CASTEESDYGYTF. The CDR3 bases are TGTGCCAGTACGGAGGAATCGGACTATGGCTACACCTTC.

This clone was picked up one time. The V and J genes are TRBV6-5 and TRBJ2-7; TRBD2 is a possible D gene (6 bases). The length of the CDR3 is 13 residues. Germline loops: CDR1 MNHEY, CDR2 SVGAGI. The V and J ends lost 6 bases and 6 bases respectively, with 15 bases between them. DNA of the CDR3: TGTGCCAGCAGCCCCGGGGGTCGGTCCGAGCAGTACTTC. Translating it yields CASSPGGRSEQYF.

The V gene is TRBV28, the J gene TRBJ1-1; D gene ambiguous. V gave up 2 bases and J gave up 7 bases, with 17 bases separating them. Germline V gene data show CDR1 as MDHEN and CDR2 as SYDVKM. The CDR3 contains 15 residues. This CDR3 is CASSLPPPTRLEAFF. In nucleotides, the CDR3 is TGTGCCAGCAGTTTACCCCCTCCAACACGACTTGAAGCTTTCTTT.

The gene calls are TRBV28 and TRBJ1-1; D not resolved. This CDR3 has 14 amino acids. V was pared by 2 bases and J by 1 base, with 8 bases between. Germline V gene sequence: CDR1 MDHEN, CDR2 SYDVKM. For the CDR3, the DNA is TGTGCCAGCAGTTTACAACAGAGGAACACTGAAGCTTTCTTT. Amino acids: CASSLQQRNTEAFF.

The V call is TRBV24-1, the J call TRBJ1-2; 8 bases agree with TRBD1. V gave up 4 bases and J gave up 7 bases; unmatched junction bases: 7. Germline CDR1 is KGHDR and CDR2 is SFDVKD. The CDR3 is 14 amino acids. The CDR3 loop is CATSDYGQGGGYTF. Written as DNA, the CDR3 is TGTGCCACCAGTGACTACGGACAGGGAGGTGGCTACACCTTC.

The V gene is TRBV2, the J gene TRBJ1-1, with TRBD1 matching 7 bases. After removal of 6 bases from V and 3 bases from J, the junction contained 4 bases not matched to a gene. The length of the CDR3 is 13 residues. Germline CDR1 and CDR2: SNHLY and FYNNEI. The CDR3 DNA follows: TGTGCCAGCAGCATCAGGGGGGACACTGAAGCTTTCTTT. This translates into CASSIRGDTEAFF. Filled out from reference TRBV2 and TRBJ1-1, the complete variable domain reads EPEVTQTPSHQVTQMGQEVILRCVPISNHLYFYWYRQILGQKVEFLVSFYNNEISEKSEIFDDQFSVERPDGSNFTLKIRSTKLEDSAMYFCASSIRGDTEAFFGQGTRLTVV.